These 16 T cell receptor beta chains share one sample of origin, sequenced in a study of T-cell memory formation after mild COVID-19. TCRdb analysed the 5' RACE reads with MiXCR anew, one entry per CDR3 protein. Counted here are more than 250,000 distinct CDR3 sequences, under 20% occurring once; the ten biggest clones make up 23%. The sample comprised PBMCs or a T cell subset sorted from them (not recorded which). These receptors all come from a man between 18 and 35 years old who had mild COVID-19 (a few samples of this study predate the infection). Cell type and time point are not known.

This clonotype qualifies as medium-sized. The J gene is TRBJ2-1, the V gene TRBV6-2 or TRBV6-3, with 9 bases matching TRBD1. The CDR3 totals 16 residues. The V gene end was trimmed by 5 bases and the J gene end by 5 bases; junction bases not matched to a gene: 10. From germline, CDR1 is MNHEY and CDR2 SVGEGT. CDR3 loop: CASSPLRDRVDNEQFF. The CDR3 nucleotides read TGTGCCAGCAGTCCCCTCCGGGACAGGGTGGACAATGAGCAGTTCTTC.

The J gene is TRBJ2-5, the V gene TRBV11-2; 8 bases align to TRBD2. Germline lookup yields CDR1 SGHAT and CDR2 FQNNGV. This CDR3 comprises 15 residues. After removal of 5 bases from V and 7 bases from J, the junction contained 12 bases not matched to a gene. The CDR3 coding sequence is TGTGCCAGCAGCCTCGGGGGGGGACCTTGGGGGACCCAGTACTTC. Its translation: CASSLGGGPWGTQYF.

This clonotype was seen only a few times. The genes are TRBV18 and TRBJ2-3, with no clear D. The germline V and J ends were trimmed by 3 bases and 2 bases, with 9 bases remaining between them. The CDR3 spans 14 residues. The germline CDR1 and CDR2 sequences are KGHSH and LQKENI. This CDR3 is CASSPGGFTDTQYF. In DNA form, the CDR3 reads TGTGCCAGCTCACCCGGCGGTTTCACAGATACGCAGTATTTT.

This clonotype was detected only a few times. This chain links TRBV6-5 with TRBJ2-1; D is ambiguous. The CDR3 covers 16 residues. Germline loops: CDR1 MNHEY, CDR2 SVGAGI. V shed 0 bases and J shed 5 bases, with 14 bases lying between them. This chain's CDR3 is CASSYSPRVAHNEQFF. The CDR3 coding sequence is TGTGCCAGCAGTTACTCGCCAAGGGTGGCACACAATGAGCAGTTCTTC.

V is TRBV20-1 and J is TRBJ2-5; the D gene is possibly TRBD2 (6 bases). With 1 base removed from V and 7 bases from J, the gap between germline ends came to 16 bases. The CDR3 runs 14 residues. Germline assignment: CDR1 DFQATT and CDR2 SNEGSKA (reference sequence). CDR3 DNA: TGCAGTGCTAGAGGCTCGGGGGTTTTTGGGACCCAGTACTTC. Translating it yields CSARGSGVFGTQYF.

This rearrangement joins TRBV7-9 to TRBJ2-5, with 11 positions matching TRBD1. Per the germline V gene, CDR1 is SEHNR and CDR2 is FQNEAQ (reference sequence). The J segment lost 4 bases and the V segment lost 3 bases, leaving 4 bases of the junction unmatched. The CDR3 contains 15 residues. The CDR3 DNA sequence: TGTGCCAGCAGCTTGGACAGGGGGCATGTAGAGACCCAGTACTTC. Translated, it gives CASSLDRGHVETQYF.

This clonotype was counted only a few times. The V gene is TRBV5-1, the J gene TRBJ2-3; D call uncertain. The germline V gene encodes CDR1 SGHRS and CDR2 YFSETQ. This CDR3 contains 12 residues. Trimming left V 2 bases short and J 6 bases short, with 7 bases between. The CDR3 DNA is TGCGCCAGCAGCTTTTTCGTGGATACGCAGTATTTT. This encodes CASSFFVDTQYF.

Only one count was recorded for this clonotype. The chain combines TRBV28 with TRBJ1-5; D gene unclear. Germline lookup yields CDR1 MDHEN and CDR2 SYDVKM. The V end lost 6 bases, the J end lost 2 bases, and 8 bases lay between the germline ends. This CDR3 has 13 amino acids. The CDR3 region has the DNA TGTGCCAGCAGGGTTATCGGCAATCAGCCCCAGCATTTT. Translation gives CASRVIGNQPQHF. The full variable domain, with the rest looked up from reference TRBV28 and TRBJ1-5, is DVKVTQSSRYLVKRTGEKVFLECVQDMDHENMFWYRQDPGLGLRLIYFSYDVKMKEKGDIPEGYSVSREKKERFSLILESASTNQTSMYLCASRVIGNQPQHFGDGTRLSIL.

This clonotype occurred many times. This chain joins TRBV4-1 and TRBJ2-7; D is ambiguous. The CDR3 runs 15 residues. Germline lookup yields CDR1 MGHRA and CDR2 YSYEKL. V was trimmed by 0 bases and J by 0 bases, leaving 9 bases between them. The DNA of the CDR3 is TGCGCCAGCAGCCAAGACATCTCCCCCTCCTACGAGCAGTACGTC. Protein sequence: CASSQDISPSYEQYV.

This clonotype was detected many times. The V and J genes are TRBV10-3 and TRBJ2-1; D is uncertain. This CDR3 spans 18 amino acids. Trimming shortened V by 0 bases and J by 0 bases, and 15 bases separated the two germline ends. Germline V gene sequence: CDR1 ENHRY, CDR2 SYGVKD. Here the CDR3 reads CAISESRGGLSSYNEQFF. For the CDR3, the DNA is TGTGCCATCAGTGAGTCGAGAGGTGGGTTAAGCTCCTACAATGAGCAGTTCTTC.

This clonotype was observed a handful of times. V and J are TRBV11-2 and TRBJ2-1; 7 nucleotides line up with TRBD1. V shed 4 bases and J 5 bases; nucleotides not matched to a gene: 5. CDR1 and CDR2 (germline): SGHAT, FQNNGV. The CDR3 runs to 14 residues. The CDR3: CASSSNRGHNEQFF. The CDR3 DNA follows: TGTGCCAGCAGCTCGAACAGGGGCCACAATGAGCAGTTCTTC.

This clonotype appeared a few times. The CDR3 DNA reads as TGTGCCAGCAGCCGTACCCTAGCGGGGGGGTCCTACAATGAGCAGTTCTTC. This encodes CASSRTLAGGSYNEQFF. The chain employs TRBV7-6 and TRBJ2-1; 12 nucleotides line up with TRBD2. Germline CDR1 and CDR2: SGHVS and FNYEAQ. The CDR3 loop spans 17 amino acids. The V and J ends lost 5 bases and 1 base, in that order; junction bases with no gene match: 6.

The chain couples TRBV20-1 to TRBJ1-1; possible D gene TRBD1, 6 bases. V was pared by 6 bases and J by 4 bases, with 15 bases between. This CDR3 is 13 amino acids long. Germline values: CDR1 DFQATT, CDR2 SNEGSKA (reference sequence). The CDR3 reads CSALSGVGTEAFF. Written as DNA, the CDR3 is TGCAGTGCCCTGTCAGGGGTGGGCACTGAAGCTTTCTTT.

The chain employs TRBV5-6 and TRBJ2-2, with TRBD2 as a possible D gene (6 bases). The V end lost 3 bases, the J end lost 7 bases, and 10 bases lay between the germline ends. Germline V gives CDR1 SGHDT, CDR2 YYEEEE. The CDR3 is made up of 13 amino acids. DNA of the CDR3: TGTGCCAGCAGCTCACGGACTATCGGGGAGCTGTTTTTT. Translated, it gives CASSSRTIGELFF.

The rearrangement joins TRBV27 to TRBJ2-3, with D perhaps matching TRBD1 or TRBD2 (5 bases each). Germline V gives CDR1 MNHEY, CDR2 SMNVEV (reference sequence). CDR3 length equals 16 residues. The V end was cut by 7 bases, the J end by 5 bases, with 22 bases between. The CDR3 here is CASTSWSGTQQDTQYF. The CDR3 DNA sequence: TGTGCCAGCACTTCCTGGTCCGGGACGCAACAAGATACGCAGTATTTT.

The chain carries TRBV24-1 and TRBJ2-3; 9 bases are a match to TRBD2. V lost 2 bases to trimming and J lost 1 base; unmatched junction nucleotides: 6. This CDR3 has 17 amino acids. In germline, CDR1 is KGHDR, CDR2 SFDVKD. The CDR3 here is CATSDSLAGAGTDTQYF. The DNA for the CDR3 is TGTGCCACCAGTGATTCCTTAGCGGGGGCAGGCACAGATACGCAGTATTTT.